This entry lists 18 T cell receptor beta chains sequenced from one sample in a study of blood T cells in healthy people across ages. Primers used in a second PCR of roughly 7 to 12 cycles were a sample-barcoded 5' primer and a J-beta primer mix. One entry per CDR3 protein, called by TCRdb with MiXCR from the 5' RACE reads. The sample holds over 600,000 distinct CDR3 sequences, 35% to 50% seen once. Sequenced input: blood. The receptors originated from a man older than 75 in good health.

CDR3 loop: CSAHRARGNQPQHF. In nucleotides, the CDR3 is TGCAGTGCTCACAGGGCTCGGGGCAATCAGCCCCAGCATTTT. This rearrangement joins TRBV20-1 to TRBJ1-5, with a tentative D call TRBD1 (6 bases). Germline V gene lookup returns CDR1 DFQATT and CDR2 SNEGSKA (reference sequence). The CDR3 covers 14 residues. Trimming took 5 bases from V and 2 from J, leaving 13 bases between them.

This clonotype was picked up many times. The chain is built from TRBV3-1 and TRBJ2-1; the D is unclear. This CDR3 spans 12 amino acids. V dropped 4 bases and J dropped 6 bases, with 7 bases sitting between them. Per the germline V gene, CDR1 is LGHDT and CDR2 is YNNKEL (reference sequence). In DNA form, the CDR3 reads TGTGCCAGCAGCCGAACAAGCAATGAGCAGTTCTTC. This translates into CASSRTSNEQFF.

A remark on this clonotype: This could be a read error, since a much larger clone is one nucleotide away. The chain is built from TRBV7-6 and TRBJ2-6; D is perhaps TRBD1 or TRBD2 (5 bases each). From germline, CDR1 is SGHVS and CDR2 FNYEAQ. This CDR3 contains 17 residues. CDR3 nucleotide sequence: TGTGCCAGCAGCTTAATGGGACGTAACTCTGGGGTCAACGTCCTGACTTTC. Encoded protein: CASSLMGRNSGVNVLTF.

CDR3 residues: CSARVEGTVGQPQHF. The CDR3 coding sequence is TGCAGTGCTAGAGTTGAGGGGACAGTGGGTCAGCCCCAGCATTTT. The V call is TRBV20-1, the J call TRBJ1-5, with 7 bases matching TRBD1. CDR1 and CDR2 (germline): DFQATT, SNEGSKA (reference sequence). The junction had 9 bases not matched to a gene; V was cut back by 1 base and J by 6 bases. The CDR3 loop spans 15 amino acids.

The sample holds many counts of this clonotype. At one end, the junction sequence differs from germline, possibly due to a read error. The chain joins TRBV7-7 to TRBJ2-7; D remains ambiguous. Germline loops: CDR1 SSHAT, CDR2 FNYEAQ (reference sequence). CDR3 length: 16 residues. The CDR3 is CASSPLGPGQSYEQYF. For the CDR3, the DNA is TGTGCTAGCAGCCCTCTAGGACCCGGCCAGTCCTACGAGCAGTACTTC.

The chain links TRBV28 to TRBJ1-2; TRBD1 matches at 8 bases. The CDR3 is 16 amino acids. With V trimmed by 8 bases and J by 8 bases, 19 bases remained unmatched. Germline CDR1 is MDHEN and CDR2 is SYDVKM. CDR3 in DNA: TGTGCCAGCTGGCCCCCCGGGGCAGGGGGCGTTTCCGGCTACACCTTC. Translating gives CASWPPGAGGVSGYTF.

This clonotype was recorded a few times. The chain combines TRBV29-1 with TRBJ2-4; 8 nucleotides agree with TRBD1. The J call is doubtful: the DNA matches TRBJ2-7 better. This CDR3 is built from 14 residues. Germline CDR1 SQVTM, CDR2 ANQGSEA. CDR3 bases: TGCAGCGTTGGTATGACAGGGGTATCGGGCGAGCAGTACTTC. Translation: CSVGMTGVSGEQYF.

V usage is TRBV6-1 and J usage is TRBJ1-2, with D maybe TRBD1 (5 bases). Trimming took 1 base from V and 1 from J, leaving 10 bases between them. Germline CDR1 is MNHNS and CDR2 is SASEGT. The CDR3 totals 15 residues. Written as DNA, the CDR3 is TGTGCCAGCAGTGAAGTTGTAGGGGTTAACTATGGCTACACCTTC. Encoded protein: CASSEVVGVNYGYTF.

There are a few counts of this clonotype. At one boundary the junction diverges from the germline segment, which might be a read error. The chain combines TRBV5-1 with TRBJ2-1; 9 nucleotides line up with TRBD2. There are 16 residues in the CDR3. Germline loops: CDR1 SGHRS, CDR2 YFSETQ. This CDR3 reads CASSFLVSGSENGQFF. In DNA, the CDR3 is TGCGCCAGCAGCTTCCTAGTTAGCGGGAGTGAAAATGGGCAGTTCTTC.

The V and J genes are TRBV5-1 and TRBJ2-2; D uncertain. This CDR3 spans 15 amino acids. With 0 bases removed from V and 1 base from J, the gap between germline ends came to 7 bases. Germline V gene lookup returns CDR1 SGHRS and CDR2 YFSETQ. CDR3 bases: TGCGCCAGCAGCTTGGATCCGGTGAACACCGGGGAGCTGTTTTTT. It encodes CASSLDPVNTGELFF.

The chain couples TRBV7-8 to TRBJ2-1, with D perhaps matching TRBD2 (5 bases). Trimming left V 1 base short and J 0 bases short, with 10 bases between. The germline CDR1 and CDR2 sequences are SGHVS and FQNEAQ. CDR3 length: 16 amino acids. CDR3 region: CASSLENGGSYNEQFF. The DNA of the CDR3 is TGTGCCAGCAGCTTAGAAAACGGAGGCTCCTACAATGAGCAGTTCTTC.

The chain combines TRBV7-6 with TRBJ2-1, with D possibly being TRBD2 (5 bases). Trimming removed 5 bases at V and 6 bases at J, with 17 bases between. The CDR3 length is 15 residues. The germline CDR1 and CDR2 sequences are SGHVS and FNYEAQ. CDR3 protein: CASSAGLTAGNEQFF. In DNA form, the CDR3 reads TGTGCCAGCAGCGCTGGACTCACGGCGGGCAATGAGCAGTTCTTC. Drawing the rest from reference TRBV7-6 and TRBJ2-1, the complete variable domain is GAGVSQSPRYKVTKRGQDVALRCDPISGHVSLYWYRQALGQGPEFLTYFNYEAQQDKSGLPNDRFSAERPEGSISTLTIQRTEQRDSAMYRCASSAGLTAGNEQFFGPGTRLTVL.

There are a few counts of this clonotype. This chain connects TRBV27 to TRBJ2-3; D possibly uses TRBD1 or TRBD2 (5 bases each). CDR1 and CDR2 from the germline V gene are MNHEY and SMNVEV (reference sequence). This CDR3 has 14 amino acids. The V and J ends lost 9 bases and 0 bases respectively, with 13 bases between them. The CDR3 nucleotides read TGTGCCAGTGCCGGGACGCAGAGCACAGATACGCAGTATTTT. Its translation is CASAGTQSTDTQYF.

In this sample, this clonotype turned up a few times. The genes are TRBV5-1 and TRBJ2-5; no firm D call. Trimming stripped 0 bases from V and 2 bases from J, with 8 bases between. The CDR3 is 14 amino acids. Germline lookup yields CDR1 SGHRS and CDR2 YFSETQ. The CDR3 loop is CASSLGDTQETQYF. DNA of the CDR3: TGCGCCAGCAGCTTGGGTGATACACAAGAGACCCAGTACTTC.

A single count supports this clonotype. CDR3 in DNA: TGCAGCGTTGTTCGGCAGGCTATCTCTGAAGCTTTCTTT. Protein sequence: CSVVRQAISEAFF. This chain joins TRBV29-1 and TRBJ1-1; D not certain. CDR3 length equals 13 residues. The germline CDR1 and CDR2 sequences are SQVTM and ANQGSEA. V gave up 4 bases and J gave up 6 bases, with 15 bases separating them.

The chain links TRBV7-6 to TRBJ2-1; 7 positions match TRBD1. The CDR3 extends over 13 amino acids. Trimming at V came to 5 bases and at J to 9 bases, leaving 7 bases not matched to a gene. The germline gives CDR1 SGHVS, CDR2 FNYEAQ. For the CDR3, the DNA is TGTGCCAGCAGCGAACTACAGGGGAGTGAGCAGTTCTTC. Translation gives CASSELQGSEQFF.

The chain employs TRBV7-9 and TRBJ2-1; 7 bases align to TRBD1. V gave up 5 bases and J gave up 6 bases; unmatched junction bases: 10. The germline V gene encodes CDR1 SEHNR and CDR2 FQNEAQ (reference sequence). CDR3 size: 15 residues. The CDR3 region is CASSPLSGQFNEQFF. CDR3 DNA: TGTGCCAGCAGCCCGCTGTCGGGACAGTTCAATGAGCAGTTCTTC. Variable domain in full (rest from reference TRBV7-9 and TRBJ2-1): DTGVSQNPRHKITKRGQNVTFRCDPISEHNRLYWYRQTLGQGPEFLTYFQNEAQLEKSRLLSDRFSAERPKGSFSTLEIQRTEQGDSAMYLCASSPLSGQFNEQFFGPGTRLTVL.

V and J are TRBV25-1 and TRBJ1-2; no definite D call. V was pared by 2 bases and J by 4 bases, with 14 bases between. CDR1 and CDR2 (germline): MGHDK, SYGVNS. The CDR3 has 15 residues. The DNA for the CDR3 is TGTGCCAGCAGTGAAGGCCCCGGATGGGCCTATGGCTACACCTTC. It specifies CASSEGPGWAYGYTF.